The TCR beta chain described here comes from a study of blood T cell repertoires in COVID-19. About the research overall: The study drew acute and convalescent COVID-19 samples from the United States, Italy and Spain. T cells, B-cell-depleted T cells, or PBMCs supplied cDNA or gDNA.

Trimming stripped 2 bases from V and 9 bases from J, with 20 bases between. Germline assignment: CDR1 MNHEY and CDR2 SMNVEV (reference sequence). The length of the CDR3 is 17 residues. This clone was seen only a few times. Profiled with immunoSEQ multiplex PCR; TCRdb holds only in-frame clones, not every one. This table holds tens of thousands of clones, roughly 80% found once. J is TRBJ1-6 and V is TRBV27; D perhaps matches TRBD1 (6 bases). This sequence originates from a man aged 70 or older with acute or convalescent COVID-19. Sequenced: peripheral blood. CDR3 bases: TGTGCCAGCAGTTTAGGGGGCGGTGGGCGGAGAGGTTCACCCCTCCACTTT. Protein product: CASSLGGGGRRGSPLHF.